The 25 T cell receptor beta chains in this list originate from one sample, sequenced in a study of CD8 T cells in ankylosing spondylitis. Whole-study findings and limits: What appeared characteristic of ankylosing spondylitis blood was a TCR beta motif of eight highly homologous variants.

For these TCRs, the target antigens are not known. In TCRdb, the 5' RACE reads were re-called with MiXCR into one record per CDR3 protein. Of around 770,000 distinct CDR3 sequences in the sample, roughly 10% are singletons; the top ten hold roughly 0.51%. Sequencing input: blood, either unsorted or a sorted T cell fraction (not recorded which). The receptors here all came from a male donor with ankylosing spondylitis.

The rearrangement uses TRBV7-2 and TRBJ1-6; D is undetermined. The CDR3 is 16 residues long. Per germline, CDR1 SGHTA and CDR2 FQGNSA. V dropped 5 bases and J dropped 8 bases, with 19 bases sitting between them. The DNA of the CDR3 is TGTGCCAGCAGCCTTTCCCTCCGGGTACGGGATTCACCCCTCCACTTT. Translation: CASSLSLRVRDSPLHF.

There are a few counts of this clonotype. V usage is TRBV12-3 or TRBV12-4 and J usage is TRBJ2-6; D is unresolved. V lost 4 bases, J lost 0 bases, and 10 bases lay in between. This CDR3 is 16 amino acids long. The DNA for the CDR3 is TGTGCCAGCAGTTCTTACAGACTCTCTGGGGCCAACGTCCTGACTTTC. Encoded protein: CASSSYRLSGANVLTF.

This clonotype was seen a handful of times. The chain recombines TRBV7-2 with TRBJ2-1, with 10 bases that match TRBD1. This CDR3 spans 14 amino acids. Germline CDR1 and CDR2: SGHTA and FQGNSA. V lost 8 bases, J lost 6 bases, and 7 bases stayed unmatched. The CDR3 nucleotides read TGTGCCAGCCGGGGGACAGGGGCGTTCAATGAGCAGTTCTTC. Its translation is CASRGTGAFNEQFF.

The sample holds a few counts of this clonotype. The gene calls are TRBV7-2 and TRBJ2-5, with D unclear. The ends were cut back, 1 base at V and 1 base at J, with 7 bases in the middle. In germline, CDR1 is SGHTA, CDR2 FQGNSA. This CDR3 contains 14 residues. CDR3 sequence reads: CASSLGHIQETQYF. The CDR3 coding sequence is TGTGCCAGCAGCTTAGGGCACATCCAAGAGACCCAGTACTTC.

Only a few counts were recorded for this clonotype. CDR3 in amino acids: CASRKTGDASNTEAFF. Written as DNA, the CDR3 is TGTGCCAGCAGGAAGACAGGGGACGCTTCGAACACTGAAGCTTTCTTT. The rearrangement links TRBV7-3 to TRBJ1-1; 8 bases line up with TRBD1. CDR3 length: 16 residues. In germline, CDR1 is SGHTA, CDR2 FQGTGA. V was clipped by 6 bases and J by 1 base; unmatched bases: 10. The complete variable domain, with remaining parts taken from reference TRBV7-3 and TRBJ1-1, reads GAGVSQTPSNKVTEKGKYVELRCDPISGHTALYWYRQSLGQGPEFLIYFQGTGAADDSGLPNDRFFAVRPEGSVSTLKIQRTERGDSAVYLCASRKTGDASNTEAFFGQGTRLTVV.

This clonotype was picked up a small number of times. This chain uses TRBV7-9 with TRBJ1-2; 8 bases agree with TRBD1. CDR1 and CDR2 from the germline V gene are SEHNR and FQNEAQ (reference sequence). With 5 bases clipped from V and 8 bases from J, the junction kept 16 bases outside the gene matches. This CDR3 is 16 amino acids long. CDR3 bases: TGTGCCAGCAGCCCCACCCGTACGGACAGGGCGGGCGGCTACACCTTC. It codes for CASSPTRTDRAGGYTF.

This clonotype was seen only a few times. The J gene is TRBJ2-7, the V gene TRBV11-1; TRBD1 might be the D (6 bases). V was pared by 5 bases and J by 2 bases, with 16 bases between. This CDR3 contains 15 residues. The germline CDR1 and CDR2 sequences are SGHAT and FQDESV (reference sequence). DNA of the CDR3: TGTGCCAGCAGCCCCGGACAGAATCTTGCCTACGAGCAGTACTTC. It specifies CASSPGQNLAYEQYF.

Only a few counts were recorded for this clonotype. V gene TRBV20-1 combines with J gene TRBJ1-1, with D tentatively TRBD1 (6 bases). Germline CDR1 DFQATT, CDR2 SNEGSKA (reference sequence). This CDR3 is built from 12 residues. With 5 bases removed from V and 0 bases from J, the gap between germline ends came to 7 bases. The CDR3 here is CSAGGLNTEAFF. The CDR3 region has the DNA TGCAGTGCTGGGGGGCTGAACACTGAAGCTTTCTTT.

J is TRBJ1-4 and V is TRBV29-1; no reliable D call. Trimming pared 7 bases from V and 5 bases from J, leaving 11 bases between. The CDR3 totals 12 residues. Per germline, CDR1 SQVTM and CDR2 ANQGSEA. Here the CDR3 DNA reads TGCAGCGCCGGGTCGGTCAATGAAAAACTGTTTTTT. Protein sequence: CSAGSVNEKLFF.

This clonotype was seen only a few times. Here the CDR3 reads CASSLGQGLGNTIYF. CDR3 in DNA: TGTGCCAGCAGCTTGGGACAGGGGCTTGGAAACACCATATATTTT. The chain couples TRBV7-2 to TRBJ1-3; 10 bases map to TRBD1. This CDR3 region has 15 residues. The trim removed 3 bases at V and 3 bases at J, leaving 2 bases unmatched. Germline CDR1 is SGHTA and CDR2 is FQGNSA.

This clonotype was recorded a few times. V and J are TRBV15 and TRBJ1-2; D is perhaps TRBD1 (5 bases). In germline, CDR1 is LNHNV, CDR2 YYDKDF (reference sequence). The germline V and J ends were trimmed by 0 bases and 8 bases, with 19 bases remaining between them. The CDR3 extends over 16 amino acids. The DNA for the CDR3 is TGTGCCACCAGCAGAGAATACAGCGGGACTGCAGGCGGCTACACCTTC. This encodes CATSREYSGTAGGYTF.

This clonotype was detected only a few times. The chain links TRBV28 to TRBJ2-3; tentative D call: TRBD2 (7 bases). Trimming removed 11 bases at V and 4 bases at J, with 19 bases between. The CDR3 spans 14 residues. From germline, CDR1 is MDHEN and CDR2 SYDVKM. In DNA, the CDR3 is TGTGCCGCACTGGGGGGGGGGCCGGCAGATACGCAGTATTTT. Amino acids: CAALGGGPADTQYF.

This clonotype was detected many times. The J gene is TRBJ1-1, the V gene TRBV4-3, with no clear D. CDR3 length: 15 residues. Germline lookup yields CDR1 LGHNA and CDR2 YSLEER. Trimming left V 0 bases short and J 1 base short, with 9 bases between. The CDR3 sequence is CASSQEYGRNTEAFF. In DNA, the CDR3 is TGCGCCAGCAGCCAAGAATATGGTCGGAACACTGAAGCTTTCTTT.

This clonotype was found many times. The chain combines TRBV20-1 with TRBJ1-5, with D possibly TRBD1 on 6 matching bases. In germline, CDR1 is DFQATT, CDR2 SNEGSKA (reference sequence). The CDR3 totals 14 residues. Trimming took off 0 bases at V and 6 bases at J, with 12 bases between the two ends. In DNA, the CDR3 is TGCAGTGCTAGAGATTACAGGGATCTTCAGCCCCAGCATTTT. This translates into CSARDYRDLQPQHF.

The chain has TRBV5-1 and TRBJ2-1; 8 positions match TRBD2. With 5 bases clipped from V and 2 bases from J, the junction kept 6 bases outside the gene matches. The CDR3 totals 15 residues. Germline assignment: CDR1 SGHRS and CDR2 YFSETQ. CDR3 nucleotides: TGCGCCAGCAGTTGGACTAGCAGTCCCTACAATGAGCAGTTCTTC. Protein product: CASSWTSSPYNEQFF.

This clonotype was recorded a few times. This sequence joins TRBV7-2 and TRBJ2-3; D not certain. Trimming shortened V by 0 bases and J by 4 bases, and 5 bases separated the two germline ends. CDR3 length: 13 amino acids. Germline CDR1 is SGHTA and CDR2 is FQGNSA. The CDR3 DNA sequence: TGTGCCAGCAGCTTAGCGGAGCCAGATACGCAGTATTTT. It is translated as CASSLAEPDTQYF.

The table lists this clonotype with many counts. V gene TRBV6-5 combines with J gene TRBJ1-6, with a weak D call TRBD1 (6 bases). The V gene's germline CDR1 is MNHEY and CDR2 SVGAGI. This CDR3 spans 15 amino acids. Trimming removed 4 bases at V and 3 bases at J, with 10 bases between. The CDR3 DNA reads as TGTGCCAGCAGTTCCTGGACAGTCTATAATTCACCCCTCCACTTT. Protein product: CASSSWTVYNSPLHF.

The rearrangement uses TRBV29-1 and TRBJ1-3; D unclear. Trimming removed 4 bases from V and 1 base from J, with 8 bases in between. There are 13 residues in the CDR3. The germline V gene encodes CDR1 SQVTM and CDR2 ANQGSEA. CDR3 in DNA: TGCAGCGTTGGCGGCGTATCTGGAAACACCATATATTTT. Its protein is CSVGGVSGNTIYF.

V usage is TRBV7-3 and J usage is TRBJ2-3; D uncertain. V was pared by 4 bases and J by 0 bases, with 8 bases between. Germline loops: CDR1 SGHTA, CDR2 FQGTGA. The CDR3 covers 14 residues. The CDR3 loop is CASSSLPSTDTQYF. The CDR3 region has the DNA TGTGCCAGCAGCTCTCTACCAAGCACAGATACGCAGTATTTT.

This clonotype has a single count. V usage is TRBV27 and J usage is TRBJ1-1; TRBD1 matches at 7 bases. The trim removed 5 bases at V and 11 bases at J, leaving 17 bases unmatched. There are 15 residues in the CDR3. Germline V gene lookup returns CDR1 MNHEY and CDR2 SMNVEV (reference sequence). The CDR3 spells CASSRHRGQLFDAFF. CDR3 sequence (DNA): TGTGCCAGCAGTCGCCACAGGGGACAACTCTTTGATGCTTTCTTT.

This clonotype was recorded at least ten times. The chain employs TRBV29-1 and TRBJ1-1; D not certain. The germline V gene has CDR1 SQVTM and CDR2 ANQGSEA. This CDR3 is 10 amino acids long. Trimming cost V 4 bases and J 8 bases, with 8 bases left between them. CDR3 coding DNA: TGCAGCGTTGCAGTCAGCGAAGCTTTCTTT. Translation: CSVAVSEAFF.

DNA of the CDR3: TGTGCCAGCAGCTTAACGTCGGGTGTCCATGAAGCTTTCTTT. Translating it yields CASSLTSGVHEAFF. The chain combines TRBV7-3 with TRBJ1-1; D not resolved. This CDR3 spans 14 amino acids. CDR1 is SGHTA and CDR2 is FQGTGA in the germline V gene. The ends were cut back, 0 bases at V and 7 bases at J, with 12 bases in the middle.

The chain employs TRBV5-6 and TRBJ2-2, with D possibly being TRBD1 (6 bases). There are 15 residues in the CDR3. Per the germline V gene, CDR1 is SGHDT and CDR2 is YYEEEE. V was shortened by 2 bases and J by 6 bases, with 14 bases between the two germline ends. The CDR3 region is CASSLRGKLSGELFF. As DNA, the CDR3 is TGTGCCAGCAGCTTAAGGGGGAAGTTATCCGGGGAGCTGTTTTTT.

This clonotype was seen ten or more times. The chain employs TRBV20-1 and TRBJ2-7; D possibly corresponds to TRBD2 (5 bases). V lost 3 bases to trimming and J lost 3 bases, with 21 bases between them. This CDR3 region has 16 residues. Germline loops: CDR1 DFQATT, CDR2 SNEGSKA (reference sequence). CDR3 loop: CSASGPSLGSRYEQYF. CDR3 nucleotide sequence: TGCAGTGCTAGTGGTCCTAGCTTGGGGAGCCGCTACGAGCAGTACTTC.

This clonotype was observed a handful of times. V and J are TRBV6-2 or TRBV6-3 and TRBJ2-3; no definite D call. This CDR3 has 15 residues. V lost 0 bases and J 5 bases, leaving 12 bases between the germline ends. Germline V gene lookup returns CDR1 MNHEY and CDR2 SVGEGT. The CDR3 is CASSYSTLRIDTQYF. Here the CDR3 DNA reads TGTGCCAGCAGTTACTCGACTCTTCGCATAGATACGCAGTATTTT.